This T cell receptor beta chain was identified during a study of shared clonotypes between healthy human individuals. Trimming took off 3 bases at V and 2 bases at J, with 4 bases between the two ends. This CDR3 is 12 amino acids long. Germline values: CDR1 SGHRS, CDR2 YFSETQ. The repertoire was sequenced with immunoSEQ multiplex PCR; TCRdb's copy has only in-frame clones and lacks some. This sample has around 700,000 clones; more than 70% occur once, and the top ten carry approximately 1.8%. Source material: memory CD4+ T cells sorted from blood. Subset given: CD45RA-negative fraction. This TCR was recovered from a woman aged 30 to 39 in good health. V is TRBV5-1 and J is TRBJ2-3; D unresolved. The CDR3 spells CASSWTTDTQYF. Written as DNA, the CDR3 is TGCGCCAGCAGCTGGACCACAGATACGCAGTATTTT.